These 21 T cell receptor beta chains came from one sample sequenced in a study of T cells after yellow fever vaccination. TCRdb re-called the 5' RACE reads with MiXCR, one entry per CDR3 protein. The sample lists more than 300,000 distinct CDR3 sequences, around 7.3% occurring once. Source: PBMCs, taken 45 days after the first yellow fever vaccination. The receptors shown here come from a man in his late teens or twenties who received the YFV17D yellow fever vaccine.

The chain recombines TRBV3-1 with TRBJ2-1, with 7 bases fitting TRBD1. V lost 4 bases and J lost 4; bases outside the gene matches: 4. Germline V gene sequence: CDR1 LGHDT, CDR2 YNNKEL (reference sequence). The CDR3 totals 14 residues. The CDR3: CASSRGQLYNEQFF. The CDR3 nucleotides read TGTGCCAGCAGCCGGGGACAGCTATACAATGAGCAGTTCTTC.

The chain couples TRBV5-5 to TRBJ2-7, with D possibly being TRBD1 (5 bases). In germline, CDR1 is SGHKS, CDR2 YYEKEE (reference sequence). The CDR3 runs 14 residues. Between the trimmed V and J ends, which lost 0 bases and 2 bases, there was a span of 9 bases. The CDR3 nucleotides read TGTGCCAGCAGCTTGGGTTTGACAGCCTACGAGCAGTACGTC. Amino acids: CASSLGLTAYEQYV.

This chain uses TRBV7-6 with TRBJ2-1; TRBD2 agrees at 10 bases. The germline CDR1 and CDR2 sequences are SGHVS and FNYEAQ. There are 15 residues in the CDR3. The J segment lost 6 bases and the V segment lost 2 bases, leaving 4 bases of the junction unmatched. The CDR3 loop reads CASSLPSGGINEQFF. Written as DNA, the CDR3 is TGTGCCAGCAGCTTACCTAGCGGGGGAATCAATGAGCAGTTCTTC.

This sequence joins TRBV11-2 and TRBJ2-3, with 8 bases aligning to TRBD2. The V gene end was trimmed by 5 bases and the J gene end by 2 bases; junction bases not matched to a gene: 15. This CDR3 has 18 residues. Per germline, CDR1 SGHAT and CDR2 FQNNGV. CDR3 region: CASSPPGGLAGITDTQYF. The CDR3, as DNA: TGTGCCAGCAGCCCTCCCGGAGGGTTAGCGGGGATCACAGATACGCAGTATTTT.

This clonotype was seen repeatedly, ten times or more. The chain is built from TRBV6-1 and TRBJ2-5; 11 nucleotides match TRBD2. Trimming at V came to 9 bases and at J to 2 bases, leaving 20 bases not matched to a gene. This CDR3 spans 19 amino acids. Germline V gene sequence: CDR1 MNHNS, CDR2 SASEGT. CDR3 nucleotide sequence: TGTGCCAGTCGATCCACCCGAAAACTAGCGGGGGAAAAACAAGAGACCCAGTACTTC. This encodes CASRSTRKLAGEKQETQYF.

The table lists this clonotype with many counts. The V and J genes are TRBV6-1 and TRBJ1-2; 8 nucleotides match TRBD1. J gave up 4 bases and V 6 bases, and 10 bases lay outside the gene matches. The CDR3 runs to 15 residues. Germline values: CDR1 MNHNS, CDR2 SASEGT. The CDR3 is CASSAGTGVPYGYTF. CDR3 nucleotides: TGTGCCAGCAGCGCCGGGACAGGTGTCCCCTATGGCTACACCTTC.

The chain carries TRBV3-1 and TRBJ2-7; 8 nucleotides align to TRBD1. Germline CDR1 reads LGHDT; CDR2 reads YNNKEL (reference sequence). This CDR3 is built from 17 residues. Trimming cost V 0 bases and J 6 bases; bases outside gene matches: 13. The CDR3 nucleotides are TGTGCCAGCAGCCAAGATCTAGCCAGGGGGCAGAACCTCGAGCAGTACTTC. Translated: CASSQDLARGQNLEQYF.

The sample holds many counts of this clonotype. V is TRBV7-2 and J is TRBJ2-5; D possibly corresponds to TRBD2 (5 bases). Germline loops: CDR1 SGHTA, CDR2 FQGNSA. CDR3 length equals 15 residues. Trimming took off 2 bases at V and 5 bases at J, with 15 bases between the two ends. In DNA form, the CDR3 reads TGTGCCAGCAGCTTAAGACCTGGGAGTTGGGAGACCCAGTACTTC. Translating gives CASSLRPGSWETQYF.

This clonotype was seen more than once but under ten times. This rearrangement joins TRBV5-1 to TRBJ2-3; D is perhaps TRBD1 (5 bases). Germline V gene data show CDR1 as SGHRS and CDR2 as YFSETQ. The CDR3 is 15 amino acids. V lost 4 bases, J lost 4 bases, and 16 bases lay in between. The CDR3, as DNA: TGCGCCAGCAGCCCTTGGGAAGGGGTATCAGATACGCAGTATTTT. It specifies CASSPWEGVSDTQYF.

The genes are TRBV9 and TRBJ1-4; D ambiguous. The CDR3 has 14 amino acids. From germline, CDR1 is SGDLS and CDR2 YYNGEE. With 0 bases removed from V and 8 bases from J, the gap between germline ends came to 11 bases. The CDR3 coding sequence is TGTGCCAGCAGCGTAGACCCCGGAGGCGAAAAACTGTTTTTT. Translation: CASSVDPGGEKLFF. The complete variable domain, with remaining parts taken from reference TRBV9 and TRBJ1-4, reads DSGVTQTPKHLITATGQRVTLRCSPRSGDLSVYWYQQSLDQGLQFLIQYYNGEERAKGNILERFSAQQFPDLHSELNLSSLELGDSALYFCASSVDPGGEKLFFGSGTQLSVL.

This clonotype occurred a few times. The chain uses TRBV27 and TRBJ2-2, with D possibly TRBD2 on 6 matching bases. Germline V lookup: CDR1 MNHEY, CDR2 SMNVEV (reference sequence). This CDR3 contains 14 residues. The V gene lost 4 bases and the J gene lost 5 bases, with 11 bases spanning the gap. CDR3 loop: CASSWDLATGELFF. DNA of the CDR3: TGTGCCAGCAGTTGGGACTTAGCGACCGGGGAGCTGTTTTTT.

This clonotype was counted only a few times. The chain uses TRBV7-2 and TRBJ2-5; 10 bases map to TRBD1. From germline, CDR1 is SGHTA and CDR2 FQGNSA. This CDR3 has 15 residues. J lost 5 bases, V lost 5 bases, and 8 bases had no gene match. The CDR3 DNA reads as TGTGCCAGCAGCCCGAGACAGGGGGCGAGGGAGACCCAGTACTTC. This codes for CASSPRQGARETQYF. Based on the CDR3 plus reference TRBV7-2 and TRBJ2-5, the full variable domain is GAGVSQSPSNKVTEKGKDVELRCDPISGHTALYWYRQSLGQGLEFLIYFQGNSAPDKSGLPSDRFSAERTGGSVSTLTIQRTQQEDSAVYLCASSPRQGARETQYFGPGTRLLVL.

This clonotype was counted between two and nine times. The chain carries TRBV15 and TRBJ1-2; 7 nucleotides agree with TRBD1. The germline gives CDR1 LNHNV, CDR2 YYDKDF (reference sequence). The trim removed 1 base at V and 3 bases at J, leaving 2 bases unmatched. The CDR3 runs to 14 residues. CDR3 sequence (DNA): TGTGCCACCAGCAGAGTAGGGGGCGACTATGGCTACACCTTC. Translation gives CATSRVGGDYGYTF.

This clonotype has just a few counts. The chain combines TRBV7-2 with TRBJ2-5; a possible D gene is TRBD1 (5 bases). Trimming shortened V by 6 bases and J by 5 bases, and 16 bases separated the two germline ends. CDR3 length equals 14 residues. CDR1 SGHTA and CDR2 FQGNSA come from the germline V gene. CDR3 region: CASSRQGGPETQYF. CDR3 DNA: TGTGCCAGCAGTCGGCAGGGCGGTCCGGAGACCCAGTACTTC.

This clonotype was seen ten or more times. The J gene is TRBJ2-5, the V gene TRBV5-1; 7 bases agree with TRBD2. The CDR3 has 16 amino acids. The V gene's germline CDR1 is SGHRS and CDR2 YFSETQ. Germline trimming cut 3 bases from V and 2 bases from J; bases unmatched to any gene: 10. CDR3 in amino acids: CASSWSWASGQETQYF. For the CDR3, the DNA is TGCGCCAGCAGCTGGTCCTGGGCTAGCGGTCAAGAGACCCAGTACTTC. Looking up the rest from reference TRBV5-1 and TRBJ2-5 gives the full variable domain: KAGVTQTPRYLIKTRGQQVTLSCSPISGHRSVSWYQQTPGQGLQFLFEYFSETQRNKGNFPGRFSGRQFSNSRSEMNVSTLELGDSALYLCASSWSWASGQETQYFGPGTRLLVL.

This clonotype was detected ten times or more. V usage is TRBV4-3 and J usage is TRBJ2-1; D may be TRBD1 (6 bases). The CDR3 is made up of 14 amino acids. The germline V and J ends were trimmed by 5 bases and 3 bases, with 11 bases remaining between them. Germline assignment: CDR1 LGHNA and CDR2 YSLEER. CDR3 coding DNA: TGCGCCAGCAGCATCGGGACAAACTACAATGAGCAGTTCTTC. Translated: CASSIGTNYNEQFF.

This clonotype came up a few times. This chain uses TRBV7-9 with TRBJ2-1, with 8 bases fitting TRBD2. With V trimmed by 5 bases and J by 6 bases, 9 bases remained unmatched. Per germline, CDR1 SEHNR and CDR2 FQNEAQ (reference sequence). The CDR3 has 15 residues. The CDR3 sequence is CASSVSGGLPNEQFF. CDR3 nucleotide sequence: TGTGCCAGCAGCGTAAGCGGGGGCCTCCCCAATGAGCAGTTCTTC.

This clonotype came up many times. The chain links TRBV12-3 or TRBV12-4 to TRBJ2-5, with 7 bases that match TRBD2. The CDR3 runs to 13 residues. J was trimmed by 5 bases and V by 5 bases; bases with no gene match: 5. CDR3 loop: CASSASGPETQYF. The DNA of the CDR3 is TGTGCCAGCAGTGCTAGCGGCCCCGAGACCCAGTACTTC.

This clonotype was picked up a small number of times. This chain joins TRBV20-1 and TRBJ1-4; D perhaps matches TRBD1 (5 bases). The CDR3 spans 15 residues. V was trimmed by 6 bases and J by 8 bases, leaving 22 bases between them. CDR1 is DFQATT and CDR2 is SNEGSKA in the germline V gene (reference sequence). This CDR3 is CSAPLGGGAREKLFF. Written as DNA, the CDR3 is TGCAGTGCCCCGCTGGGGGGGGGTGCGAGGGAAAAACTGTTTTTT.

The chain has TRBV19 and TRBJ1-2; no reliable D call. This CDR3 spans 14 amino acids. Germline V gives CDR1 LNHDA, CDR2 SQIVND (reference sequence). V was cut by 1 base and J by 2 bases, with 8 bases left in between. Here the CDR3 DNA reads TGTGCCAGTAGTATAGCCGGGCTCAACTATGGCTACACCTTC. It translates to CASSIAGLNYGYTF.

Concerning this clonotype: A read error may be the cause here, since a much bigger clone is one base away. The gene calls are TRBV12-3 or TRBV12-4 and TRBJ1-4, with no clear D. Trimming removed 4 bases from V and 8 bases from J, with 14 bases in between. The CDR3 spans 14 residues. The chain's CDR3 is CASSSCMVTEKLFF. The CDR3 DNA sequence: TGTGCCAGCAGTTCGTGCATGGTCACGGAAAAACTGTTTTTT.